The 17 T cell receptor beta chains in this list originate from one sample, sequenced in a study of shared clonotypes between healthy human individuals. Libraries were prepared by immunoSEQ multiplex PCR; TCRdb keeps only in-frame clonotypes and omits some of them. The sample has approximately 2,000,000 clones; 92% are singletons. Sample: naive CD4+ T cells from PBMCs. Stated subset: CD45RA+ positively selected. These receptors came from a man in his late teens or twenties in good health. Some clones in this sample may be carry-over from other donors' samples.

The chain carries TRBV6-6 and TRBJ1-5; D unclear. Germline values: CDR1 MNHNY, CDR2 SVGAGI (reference sequence). Trimming removed 2 bases at V and 3 bases at J, with 14 bases between. The CDR3 has 16 residues. The CDR3 here is CASSYAEGLDNQPQHF. The CDR3 coding sequence is TGTGCCAGCAGTTACGCGGAAGGACTTGACAATCAGCCCCAGCATTTT.

The chain has TRBV5-4 and TRBJ2-7, with D perhaps TRBD2 (5 bases). CDR1 is SGHNT, CDR2 YYREEE, per germline (reference sequence). The CDR3 runs 15 residues. V lost 5 bases to trimming and J lost 3 bases, with 18 bases between them. The CDR3 reads CASRPTPGTHYEQYF. The CDR3 bases are TGTGCCAGCAGGCCAACACCGGGAACGCACTACGAGCAGTACTTC.

The chain combines TRBV5-1 with TRBJ2-5; TRBD2 matches at 10 bases. CDR1 is SGHRS, CDR2 YFSETQ, per germline. After removal of 1 base from V and 2 bases from J, the junction contained 8 bases not matched to a gene. The CDR3 sequence is 17 residues long. CDR3 nucleotide sequence: TGCGCCAGCAGCTTGATTGGGGTAGCGGGAGGACAAGAGACCCAGTACTTC. Translated, it gives CASSLIGVAGGQETQYF.

This sequence joins TRBV9 and TRBJ1-1, with D possibly TRBD1 on 5 matching bases. CDR3 length equals 14 residues. V was shortened by 0 bases and J by 10 bases, with 16 bases between the two germline ends. CDR1 and CDR2 (germline): SGDLS, YYNGEE. The CDR3 DNA sequence: TGTGCCAGCAGCGTAGGTATGGACTCGGGGGGAGCTTTCTTT. It yields the protein CASSVGMDSGGAFF.

This clone was seen a single time. V gene TRBV4-3 combines with J gene TRBJ1-1; no reliable D call. The CDR3 loop spans 13 amino acids. V was cut by 1 base and J by 10 bases, with 13 bases left in between. Germline assignment: CDR1 LGHNA and CDR2 YSLEER. This CDR3 is CASSQVWARGAFF. As DNA, the CDR3 is TGCGCCAGCAGCCAAGTTTGGGCTCGTGGAGCTTTCTTT.

The chain combines TRBV11-2 with TRBJ2-3; a weak D match, TRBD1 (5 bases). The CDR3 is made up of 12 amino acids. Germline loops: CDR1 SGHAT, CDR2 FQNNGV. Trimming shortened V by 5 bases and J by 4 bases, and 7 bases separated the two germline ends. This CDR3 reads CASSEQADTQYF. CDR3 DNA sequence: TGTGCCAGCAGCGAACAGGCAGATACGCAGTATTTT.

This clone turned up a few times. The chain joins TRBV11-1 to TRBJ1-5, with D unresolved. The germline CDR1 and CDR2 sequences are SGHAT and FQDESV (reference sequence). V was clipped by 3 bases and J by 3 bases, with 6 bases between them. This CDR3 comprises 13 residues. The CDR3 region is CASSFGLNQPQHF. CDR3 in DNA: TGTGCCAGCAGCTTCGGGCTCAATCAGCCCCAGCATTTT.

J is TRBJ2-7 and V is TRBV6-1; 9 bases match TRBD2. CDR3 length: 13 residues. Germline trimming cut 10 bases from V and 4 bases from J; bases unmatched to any gene: 8. Germline CDR1 MNHNS, CDR2 SASEGT. CDR3 sequence: CATRREGQYEQYF. CDR3 DNA: TGTGCCACCCGGCGGGAGGGCCAATACGAGCAGTACTTC.

The chain couples TRBV4-1 to TRBJ2-5; D perhaps matches TRBD2 (7 bases). The CDR3 runs 14 residues. The V end lost 3 bases, the J end lost 5 bases, and 13 bases lay between the germline ends. Germline V CDR1 and CDR2: MGHRA, YSYEKL. CDR3 protein: CASSHGGDKETQYF. The CDR3 nucleotides read TGCGCCAGCAGCCATGGGGGGGACAAGGAGACCCAGTACTTC.

The chain has TRBV7-6 and TRBJ2-1; perhaps TRBD2 as D (5 bases). The CDR3 is 14 residues long. Per the germline V gene, CDR1 is SGHVS and CDR2 is FNYEAQ. The V end lost 5 bases, the J end lost 12 bases, and 20 bases lay between the germline ends. The CDR3 DNA follows: TGTGCCAGCAGCGCCGCGGAGGCTCCGGTCCGGCAGTTCTTC. Translation gives CASSAAEAPVRQFF.

This clone was seen just once. Other DNA sequences in the sample encode the same CDR3. This chain links TRBV5-1 with TRBJ2-7, with 10 positions matching TRBD1. This CDR3 has 14 amino acids. J was trimmed by 2 bases and V by 4 bases; bases with no gene match: 3. Germline CDR1 is SGHRS and CDR2 is YFSETQ. CDR3 in DNA: TGCGCCAGCAGCGGAGGACAGGGGGCCTACGAGCAGTACTTC. Amino acids: CASSGGQGAYEQYF.

The J gene is TRBJ2-3, the V gene TRBV9, with 8 bases identical to TRBD2. This CDR3 is 16 amino acids long. In germline, CDR1 is SGDLS, CDR2 YYNGEE. J lost 3 bases, V lost 4 bases, and 10 bases had no gene match. As DNA, the CDR3 is TGTGCCAGCAGCTTCTTAGGAGCGGGAGTTACAGATACGCAGTATTTT. Encoded protein: CASSFLGAGVTDTQYF. The entire variable domain, with the rest obtained from reference TRBV9 and TRBJ2-3, is as follows: DSGVTQTPKHLITATGQRVTLRCSPRSGDLSVYWYQQSLDQGLQFLIQYYNGEERAKGNILERFSAQQFPDLHSELNLSSLELGDSALYFCASSFLGAGVTDTQYFGPGTRLTVL.

The chain recombines TRBV18 with TRBJ2-7, with D hard to call. Germline V gene lookup returns CDR1 KGHSH and CDR2 LQKENI. This CDR3 is built from 15 residues. V was shortened by 2 bases and J by 0 bases, with 11 bases between the two germline ends. For the CDR3, the DNA is TGTGCCAGCTCACCATCTGTCCAGCCCTCCTACGAGCAGTACTTC. Translating gives CASSPSVQPSYEQYF.

The V call is TRBV5-1, the J call TRBJ2-7; the match to TRBD1 covers 8 bases. This CDR3 is built from 15 residues. Trimming removed 4 bases from V and 7 bases from J; junction bases left unmatched: 13. CDR1 and CDR2 (germline): SGHRS, YFSETQ. CDR3 bases: TGCGCCAGCAGCGGCACCGGGACAGGTGGCCGGGAGCAGTACTTC. Encoded protein: CASSGTGTGGREQYF.

The chain carries TRBV5-1 and TRBJ2-4, with D possibly matching TRBD2 (5 bases). This CDR3 is built from 20 residues. The germline CDR1 and CDR2 sequences are SGHRS and YFSETQ. V was cut by 4 bases and J by 0 bases, with 26 bases left in between. CDR3 region: CASSTGGLPLRNLAKNIQYF. The CDR3 region has the DNA TGCGCCAGCAGCACTGGCGGGTTACCTTTGAGGAACCTAGCCAAAAACATTCAGTACTTC.

With respect to this clone: This specimen includes other DNA sequences encoding the same CDR3. The chain combines TRBV18 with TRBJ1-1; 7 bases are a match to TRBD1. The ends lost 3 bases at V and 1 base at J; junction bases unmatched: 5. Germline V gene sequence: CDR1 KGHSH, CDR2 LQKENI. The CDR3 loop spans 15 amino acids. The CDR3 region has the DNA TGTGCCAGCTCACCCATACAGGGGTCGAACACTGAAGCTTTCTTT. This translates into CASSPIQGSNTEAFF.

The chain has TRBV5-8 and TRBJ2-5; 7 bases map to TRBD1. The CDR3 is 13 residues long. Unmatched junction bases numbered 5, after V lost 2 bases and J lost 7 bases. Germline V CDR1 and CDR2: SGHTS, YDEGEE. CDR3: CASSFGTAWTQYF. The CDR3 nucleotides are TGTGCCAGCAGCTTTGGGACAGCCTGGACCCAGTACTTC.